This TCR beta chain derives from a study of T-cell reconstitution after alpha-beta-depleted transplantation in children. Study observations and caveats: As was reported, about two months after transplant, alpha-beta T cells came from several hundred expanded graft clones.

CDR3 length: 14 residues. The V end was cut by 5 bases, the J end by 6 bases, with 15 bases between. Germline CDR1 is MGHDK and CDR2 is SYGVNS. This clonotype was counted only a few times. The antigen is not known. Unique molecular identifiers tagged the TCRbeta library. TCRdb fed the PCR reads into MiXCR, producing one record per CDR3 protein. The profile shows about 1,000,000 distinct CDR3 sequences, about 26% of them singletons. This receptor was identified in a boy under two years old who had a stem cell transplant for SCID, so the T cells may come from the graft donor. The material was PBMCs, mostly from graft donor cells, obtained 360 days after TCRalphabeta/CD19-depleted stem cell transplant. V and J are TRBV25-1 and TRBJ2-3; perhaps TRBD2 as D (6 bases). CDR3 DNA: TGTGCCAGCAGTCGTCCCATTGCGGGGGATACGCAGTATTTT. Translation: CASSRPIAGDTQYF.